This T cell receptor (beta chain) was captured in a study of STAT5B mutations in CD4+ large granular lymphocyte leukemia. V shed 1 base and J shed 0 bases, with 6 bases lying between them. Germline loops: CDR1 SGHRS, CDR2 YFSETQ. This CDR3 is 14 amino acids long. The table came from immunoSEQ multiplex PCR; TCRdb's copy has only in-frame clones and leaves some out. The data show 950 to 1,500 clones, 60% to 80% seen once. The V and J genes are TRBV5-1 and TRBJ2-3; D is undetermined. Material for sequencing was PBMCs. The sequence derives from a man between 65 and 85 years old with CD4+ T-cell large granular lymphocyte leukemia. The CDR3 DNA sequence: TGCGCCAGCAGCTTGCACGCCAGCACAGATACGCAGTATTTT. Protein: CASSLHASTDTQYF. The full variable domain, rest sourced from reference TRBV5-1 and TRBJ2-3, is KAGVTQTPRYLIKTRGQQVTLSCSPISGHRSVSWYQQTPGQGLQFLFEYFSETQRNKGNFPGRFSGRQFSNSRSEMNVSTLELGDSALYLCASSLHASTDTQYFGPGTRLTVL.